A single sample is the source of the 15 T cell receptor beta chains below, sequenced in a study of shared clonotypes between healthy human individuals. The table came from immunoSEQ multiplex PCR; TCRdb's copy has only in-frame clones and leaves some out. Counted here are 1,500,000 or so clones, approximately 96% occurring once; the ten biggest clones make up about 1%. Source material: naive CD4+ T cells sorted from blood. Subset specified: CD45RA+ positively selected. The receptor source for this set is a man younger than 45 in good health.

This clone was found once. V usage is TRBV14 and J usage is TRBJ1-1; possible D gene TRBD1, 5 bases. Germline loops: CDR1 SGHDN, CDR2 FVKESK. V lost 7 bases and J lost 3, with 15 bases in between. CDR3 length equals 14 residues. The CDR3, as DNA: TGTGCCAGCACATCGGGGGTGGGGGACACTGAAGCTTTCTTT. This gives the protein CASTSGVGDTEAFF.

The chain recombines TRBV6-5 with TRBJ2-3; D is undetermined. The CDR3 runs 14 residues. The germline gives CDR1 MNHEY, CDR2 SVGAGI. Deletions cut 5 bases from V and 6 bases from J, with 15 bases between. For the CDR3, the DNA is TGTGCCAGCAGTCCCCGTTTTGGTGGGGATACGCAGTATTTT. It yields the protein CASSPRFGGDTQYF.

This clone was picked up one time. The rearrangement joins TRBV2 to TRBJ2-3; 9 bases match TRBD2. CDR1 and CDR2 from the germline V gene are SNHLY and FYNNEI. The CDR3 covers 14 residues. After removal of 6 bases from V and 4 bases from J, the junction contained 5 bases not matched to a gene. The CDR3 region has the DNA TGTGCCAGCAGCCCCTTAGCGGGAGCAGATACGCAGTATTTT. Amino acid sequence: CASSPLAGADTQYF.

The gene calls are TRBV7-6 and TRBJ2-3; D could derive from TRBD1 or TRBD2 (5 bases each). The CDR3 length is 16 residues. The V gene lost 0 bases and the J gene lost 0 bases, with 10 bases spanning the gap. Germline loops: CDR1 SGHVS, CDR2 FNYEAQ. CDR3 amino acids: CASSLAGESSTDTQYF. The DNA for the CDR3 is TGTGCCAGCAGCTTAGCGGGGGAGAGTAGCACAGATACGCAGTATTTT.

On this clone itself: This specimen includes other DNA sequences encoding the same CDR3. This chain uses TRBV29-1 with TRBJ1-2, with a tentative D call TRBD1 (6 bases). This CDR3 spans 11 amino acids. Trimming removed 4 bases from V and 4 bases from J, with 7 bases in between. In germline, CDR1 is SQVTM, CDR2 ANQGSEA. CDR3 sequence (DNA): TGCAGCGTTGTAGGGGGCTATGGCTACACCTTC. Protein sequence: CSVVGGYGYTF.

V gene TRBV5-1 combines with J gene TRBJ2-3; TRBD1 matches 9 bases. The CDR3 contains 14 residues. V shed 4 bases and J 4 bases; nucleotides not matched to a gene: 4. CDR1 and CDR2 (germline): SGHRS, YFSETQ. CDR3 protein: CASSGTGGPDTQYF. The CDR3 DNA is TGCGCCAGCAGCGGTACAGGGGGCCCAGATACGCAGTATTTT.

This clone showed up just once. Additional DNA sequences in this sample encode the identical CDR3. The chain has TRBV28 and TRBJ1-2; D call uncertain. Between the trimmed V and J ends, which lost 1 base and 5 bases, there was a span of 5 bases. Germline values: CDR1 MDHEN, CDR2 SYDVKM. The CDR3 is made up of 12 amino acids. In nucleotides, the CDR3 is TGTGCCAGCAGTTTATCGACATATGGCTACACCTTC. It translates to CASSLSTYGYTF.

The rearrangement uses TRBV10-1 and TRBJ2-2; D is uncertain. V lost 2 bases and J lost 6, with 7 bases in between. The CDR3 is made up of 13 amino acids. From germline, CDR1 is WNHNN and CDR2 SYGVQD (reference sequence). In DNA, the CDR3 is TGCGCCAGCAGTGAGACGGGTCCCGGGGAGCTGTTTTTT. Protein sequence: CASSETGPGELFF.

The V call is TRBV12-1, the J call TRBJ2-1. TRBV12-1 is a documented pseudogene. The CDR3 length is 14 residues. The CDR3 DNA is TGTGCCAGCAGCTTTAAGGACGGGGACGATGAGCAGTTCTTC. This translates into CASSFKDGDDEQFF.

The gene calls are TRBV28 and TRBJ2-7; D unresolved. Trimming took 7 bases from V and 3 from J, leaving 16 bases between them. CDR3 length: 14 amino acids. Germline V CDR1 and CDR2: MDHEN, SYDVKM. The CDR3 region is CASNPSELIYEQYF. The CDR3, as DNA: TGTGCCAGCAACCCCAGTGAACTTATCTACGAGCAGTACTTC.

The genes are TRBV5-1 and TRBJ1-5; D not resolved. Per the germline V gene, CDR1 is SGHRS and CDR2 is YFSETQ. The germline V and J ends were trimmed by 2 bases and 7 bases, with 10 bases remaining between them. The CDR3 covers 13 residues. The CDR3 nucleotides are TGCGCCAGCAGCTTAAAGGGTGGGCAGCCCCAGCATTTT. Translated: CASSLKGGQPQHF.

On this clone: Other DNA sequences in this specimen translate into the identical CDR3. The chain couples TRBV7-2 to TRBJ2-7, with 9 nucleotides matching TRBD1. After removal of 5 bases from V and 3 bases from J, the junction contained 5 bases not matched to a gene. CDR1 and CDR2 (germline): SGHTA, FQGNSA. This CDR3 has 14 amino acids. The CDR3 coding sequence is TGTGCCAGCAGCCCGGACAGGGGAAACTACGAGCAGTACTTC. Amino acids: CASSPDRGNYEQYF.

Concerning this clone: The sample holds other DNA sequences that translate to the same CDR3. The chain recombines TRBV28 with TRBJ1-2, with 8 bases that match TRBD1. Germline V gives CDR1 MDHEN, CDR2 SYDVKM. V was pared by 3 bases and J by 3 bases, with 3 bases of the junction left unmatched. The CDR3 contains 14 residues. For the CDR3, the DNA is TGTGCCAGCAGTTTCAGGGGGCGCGACTATGGCTACACCTTC. It codes for CASSFRGRDYGYTF.

DNA of the CDR3: TGTGCCAGCAGTGTTACCCGGGACAAGGAGGGAGGCTACACCTTC. Translated: CASSVTRDKEGGYTF. The chain joins TRBV2 to TRBJ1-2; possibly TRBD1 for D (6 bases). Germline V lookup: CDR1 SNHLY, CDR2 FYNNEI. Trimming pared 4 bases from V and 8 bases from J, leaving 20 bases between. The CDR3 totals 15 residues. The full variable domain, with the rest looked up from reference TRBV2 and TRBJ1-2, is EPEVTQTPSHQVTQMGQEVILRCVPISNHLYFYWYRQILGQKVEFLVSFYNNEISEKSEIFDDQFSVERPDGSNFTLKIRSTKLEDSAMYFCASSVTRDKEGGYTFGSGTRLTVV.

The V and J genes are TRBV18 and TRBJ2-1; D is uncertain. The CDR3 has 15 amino acids. CDR1 is KGHSH, CDR2 LQKENI, per germline. Between the trimmed V and J ends, which lost 6 bases and 0 bases, there was a span of 12 bases. The CDR3 DNA follows: TGTGCCAGCTCGCTCACAAGAGGCTCCTACAATGAGCAGTTCTTC. It is translated as CASSLTRGSYNEQFF.